Below, 23 T cell receptor beta chains from the same sample are listed, as sequenced in a study of blood T cell repertoires in COVID-19. The table came from immunoSEQ multiplex PCR; TCRdb's copy has only in-frame clones and leaves some out. The data hold around 200,000 clones, with 70% to 90% observed a single time. The sample was PBMCs or T cells enriched from blood (not recorded which). These receptors all come from a woman aged 30 to 39 who had been exposed to COVID-19.

The chain joins TRBV7-2 to TRBJ2-7; TRBD1 matches at 7 bases. Germline V lookup: CDR1 SGHTA, CDR2 FQGNSA. The CDR3 spans 14 residues. Trimming at V came to 5 bases and at J to 7 bases, leaving 11 bases not matched to a gene. Here the CDR3 reads CASSPDRVGVEQYF. The CDR3 DNA reads TGTGCCAGCAGCCCCGACAGGGTGGGGGTGGAGCAGTACTTC.

The chain carries TRBV30 and TRBJ2-2, with D perhaps TRBD1 (6 bases). The CDR3 covers 13 residues. Trimming pared 2 bases from V and 6 bases from J, leaving 10 bases between. Germline V CDR1 and CDR2: GTSNPN, SVGIG (reference sequence). CDR3 sequence: CAWSRQDPGELFF. CDR3 nucleotides: TGTGCCTGGAGTAGACAGGACCCCGGGGAGCTGTTTTTT.

The chain couples TRBV19 to TRBJ2-1; 11 bases map to TRBD1. This CDR3 contains 16 residues. Germline V gene sequence: CDR1 LNHDA, CDR2 SQIVND (reference sequence). V trimming: 1 base; J trimming: 6 bases; junction bases outside the gene matches: 5. The CDR3 sequence: CASSIVRTGGPNEQFF. The DNA for the CDR3 is TGTGCCAGTAGTATAGTCCGGACAGGGGGCCCCAATGAGCAGTTCTTC.

The chain employs TRBV11-1 and TRBJ2-3; D uncertain. The CDR3 sequence is 15 residues long. V dropped 5 bases and J dropped 0 bases, with 12 bases sitting between them. CDR1 is SGHAT, CDR2 FQDESV, per germline (reference sequence). The CDR3 coding sequence is TGTGCCAGCAGCCGGAAGAGACACAGCACAGATACGCAGTATTTT. Amino acid sequence: CASSRKRHSTDTQYF.

The V call is TRBV30, the J call TRBJ1-2; D not certain. Trimming removed 3 bases at V and 8 bases at J, with 16 bases between. The CDR3 consists of 13 residues. The germline V gene has CDR1 GTSNPN and CDR2 SVGIG (reference sequence). The CDR3 spells CAWSSGPPLGYTF. CDR3 coding DNA: TGTGCCTGGAGCTCAGGTCCCCCCCTGGGCTACACCTTC.

This sequence joins TRBV30 and TRBJ2-3; 7 bases are shared with TRBD2. V shed 0 bases and J 5 bases; nucleotides not matched to a gene: 8. The length of the CDR3 is 15 residues. The germline V gene has CDR1 GTSNPN and CDR2 SVGIG (reference sequence). This chain's CDR3 is CAWSVGAGEEDTQYF. The CDR3 DNA follows: TGTGCCTGGAGTGTCGGGGCGGGGGAGGAAGATACGCAGTATTTT.

V and J are TRBV25-1 and TRBJ1-1, with TRBD1 identical over 7 bases. The CDR3 is 14 amino acids. The J segment lost 6 bases and the V segment lost 2 bases, leaving 6 bases of the junction unmatched. In germline, CDR1 is MGHDK, CDR2 SYGVNS. CDR3 coding DNA: TGTGCCAGCAGTGAACCCGGGACAGAATCTGAAGCTTTCTTT. Protein: CASSEPGTESEAFF.

V usage is TRBV2 and J usage is TRBJ1-6; perhaps TRBD1 as D (5 bases). The CDR3 loop spans 15 amino acids. V was cut by 4 bases and J by 5 bases, with 12 bases left in between. Germline V gene lookup returns CDR1 SNHLY and CDR2 FYNNEI. The CDR3 region has the DNA TGTGCCAGCAGTGTAGGGGCGGCTAATAATTCACCCCTCCACTTT. This sequence encodes CASSVGAANNSPLHF.

The chain links TRBV10-3 to TRBJ1-1, with a tentative D call TRBD1 (6 bases). This CDR3 has 14 amino acids. Trimming left V 4 bases short and J 4 bases short, with 13 bases between. From germline, CDR1 is ENHRY and CDR2 SYGVKD. The CDR3 DNA follows: TGTGCCATCAGTGGTCCGGCGGGGGCCACTGAAGCTTTCTTT. Translated: CAISGPAGATEAFF.

The chain couples TRBV27 to TRBJ1-3; weak D call: TRBD1 (6 bases). V was cut by 6 bases and J by 1 base, with 13 bases left in between. CDR1 is MNHEY and CDR2 is SMNVEV in the germline V gene (reference sequence). The CDR3 sequence is 15 residues long. The CDR3 sequence is CASRPTGWSGNTIYF. The CDR3, as DNA: TGTGCCAGCAGGCCCACAGGGTGGTCTGGAAACACCATATATTTT.

This sequence joins TRBV3-1 (or the pseudogene TRBV3-2) and TRBJ1-2; no firm D call. Looked up from germline, CDR1 is LGHDT and CDR2 is YNNKEL (reference sequence). V was pared by 0 bases and J by 8 bases, with 13 bases between. The CDR3 loop spans 14 amino acids. Written as DNA, the CDR3 is TGTGCCAGCAGCCAAGATATGGCGGTGGAGGGCTACACCTTC. This sequence encodes CASSQDMAVEGYTF.

The chain employs TRBV5-4 and TRBJ1-2, with a possible D match to TRBD1 (5 bases). Trimming shortened V by 2 bases and J by 8 bases, and 16 bases separated the two germline ends. The CDR3 length is 14 residues. Germline CDR1 is SGHNT and CDR2 is YYREEE (reference sequence). DNA of the CDR3: TGTGCCAGCAGCTTCGGGGACTTGCTCGTCGGCTACACCTTC. Protein sequence: CASSFGDLLVGYTF.

This clone occurred a few times. J is TRBJ1-1 and V is TRBV6-2 or TRBV6-3; 8 nucleotides match TRBD1. V dropped 0 bases and J dropped 1; count of bases not matched to a gene: 4. CDR1 and CDR2 (germline): MNHEY, SVGEGT. The CDR3 contains 16 residues. In nucleotides, the CDR3 is TGTGCCAGCAGTTACTCGACAGGGGAAGGGAACACTGAAGCTTTCTTT. This translates into CASSYSTGEGNTEAFF.

The rearrangement uses TRBV10-3 and TRBJ2-2; 8 bases map to TRBD2. The CDR3 is made up of 15 amino acids. CDR1 ENHRY and CDR2 SYGVKD come from the germline V gene. Losses at the gene ends were 6 bases for V and 0 bases for J; bases not matched to a gene: 3. As DNA, the CDR3 is TGTGCCATCAGGCGGACTAGCACGAACACCGGGGAGCTGTTTTTT. Its translation: CAIRRTSTNTGELFF.

This clone showed up just once. The CDR3 spells CASSQTGGPYEQYF. The DNA for the CDR3 is TGTGCCAGCAGCCAGACCGGAGGCCCCTACGAGCAGTACTTC. The chain recombines TRBV7-2 with TRBJ2-7; tentatively, D is TRBD2 (5 bases). CDR3 length: 14 residues. CDR1 SGHTA and CDR2 FQGNSA come from the germline V gene. Trimming removed 5 bases at V and 2 bases at J, with 13 bases between.

J is TRBJ1-1 and V is TRBV4-1, with D possibly TRBD1 on 5 matching bases. Trimming took 0 bases from V and 1 from J, leaving 9 bases between them. This CDR3 contains 15 residues. Germline V gives CDR1 MGHRA, CDR2 YSYEKL. The CDR3 DNA follows: TGCGCCAGCAGCCAAGATCAGGGCAGGAACACTGAAGCTTTCTTT. The encoded protein is CASSQDQGRNTEAFF.

V usage is TRBV6-6 and J usage is TRBJ1-6, with unresolved D. Germline values: CDR1 MNHNY, CDR2 SVGAGI (reference sequence). The CDR3 sequence is 15 residues long. The V and J ends lost 6 bases and 5 bases respectively, with 14 bases between them. In nucleotides, the CDR3 is TGTGCCAGCAGCAGGTCGGTCAACGATAATTCACCCCTCCACTTT. This codes for CASSRSVNDNSPLHF.

The rearrangement joins TRBV6-4 to TRBJ1-1; D may be TRBD1 (6 bases). V lost 6 bases, J lost 1 base, and 12 bases lay in between. There are 14 residues in the CDR3. CDR1 is MRHNA and CDR2 is SNTAGT in the germline V gene. The CDR3 protein is CASSRETGNTEAFF. CDR3 nucleotides: TGTGCCAGCAGCAGAGAGACAGGGAACACTGAAGCTTTCTTT.

The V and J genes are TRBV18 and TRBJ2-1, with D perhaps matching TRBD2 (6 bases). The V end lost 10 bases, the J end lost 0 bases, and 13 bases lay between the germline ends. Germline V CDR1 and CDR2: KGHSH, LQKENI. The CDR3 runs to 14 residues. The chain's CDR3 is CATKRGSSYNEQFF. CDR3 sequence (DNA): TGTGCCACCAAACGGGGGAGCTCCTACAATGAGCAGTTCTTC.

J is TRBJ1-2 and V is TRBV6-5, with 8 bases identical to TRBD1. The CDR3 runs 15 residues. V was clipped by 2 bases and J by 8 bases; unmatched bases: 10. Per germline, CDR1 MNHEY and CDR2 SVGAGI. The CDR3 coding sequence is TGTGCCAGCAGTTACGCCCAGGACAGGGCTGGGGGCTACACCTTC. Its translation: CASSYAQDRAGGYTF.

The J gene is TRBJ1-1, the V gene TRBV2; D not resolved. The CDR3 is made up of 13 amino acids. Between the trimmed V and J ends, which lost 7 bases and 1 base, there was a span of 10 bases. Germline lookup yields CDR1 SNHLY and CDR2 FYNNEI. The DNA of the CDR3 is TGTGCCAGCACCAAAGGCGGGAACACTGAAGCTTTCTTT. It yields the protein CASTKGGNTEAFF.

The genes are TRBV3-1 (or the pseudogene TRBV3-2) and TRBJ1-5; a weak D match, TRBD1 (6 bases). V was clipped by 1 base and J by 4 bases, with 14 bases between them. CDR1 is LGHDT, CDR2 YNNKEL, per germline (reference sequence). The CDR3 runs 16 residues. This chain's CDR3 is CASSQAWGGVNQPQHF. CDR3 DNA: TGTGCCAGCAGCCAAGCCTGGGGGGGCGTTAATCAGCCCCAGCATTTT.

J is TRBJ1-5 and V is TRBV30; TRBD1 aligns across 8 bases. Unmatched junction bases numbered 13, after V lost 6 bases and J lost 3 bases. CDR3 size: 16 residues. The germline V gene encodes CDR1 GTSNPN and CDR2 SVGIG (reference sequence). The CDR3 loop reads CACYGQGPLFNQPQHF. CDR3 bases: TGTGCCTGTTACGGACAGGGTCCTTTATTCAATCAGCCCCAGCATTTT.